The sequence of this T cell receptor (beta chain) was determined in a study of glioma-infiltrating T cells. TCR alpha and beta CDR3 regions were amplified from RNA using iRepertoire nested multiplex PCR. TCRdb independently ran MiXCR on the multiplex PCR reads; one entry per CDR3 protein. The sample holds about 400,000 distinct CDR3 sequences, 41% seen once. This clonotype was seen only a few times. The sample was glioma tissue, nonneoplastic brain tissue, or PBMCs (not recorded which). This clonotype was obtained from a human donor with low-grade glioma or glioblastoma, undergoing nonglioma brain surgery, or in good health (not recorded which).

DNA for the CDR3: TGTGCCAGCTCACACGATGGAGGGGGCAGGACAGATACGCAGTATTTT. Amino acid sequence: CASSHDGGGRTDTQYF. This sequence joins TRBV18 and TRBJ2-3, with D maybe TRBD1 (7 bases). Germline CDR1 is KGHSH and CDR2 is LQKENI. Trimming left V 4 bases short and J 3 bases short, with 17 bases between. The CDR3 consists of 16 residues. Filled out from reference TRBV18 and TRBJ2-3, the complete variable domain reads NAGVMQNPRHLVRRRGQEARLRCSPMKGHSHVYWYRQLPEEGLKFMVYLQKENIIDESGMPKERFSAEFPKEGPSILRIQQVVRGDSAAYFCASSHDGGGRTDTQYFGPGTRLTVL.